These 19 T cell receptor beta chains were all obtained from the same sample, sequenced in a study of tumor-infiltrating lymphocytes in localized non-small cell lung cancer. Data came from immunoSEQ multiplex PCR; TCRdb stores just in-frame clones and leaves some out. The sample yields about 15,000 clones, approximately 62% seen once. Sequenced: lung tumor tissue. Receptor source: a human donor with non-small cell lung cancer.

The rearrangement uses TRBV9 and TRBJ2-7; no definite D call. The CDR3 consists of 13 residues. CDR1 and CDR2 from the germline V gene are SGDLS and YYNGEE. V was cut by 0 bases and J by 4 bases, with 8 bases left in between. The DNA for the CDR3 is TGTGCCAGCAGCGTAGGGCTAGGTTACGAGCAGTACTTC. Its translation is CASSVGLGYEQYF.

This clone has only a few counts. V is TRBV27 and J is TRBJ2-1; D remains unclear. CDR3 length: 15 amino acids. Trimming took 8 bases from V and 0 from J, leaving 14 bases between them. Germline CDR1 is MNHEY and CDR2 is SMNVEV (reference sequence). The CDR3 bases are TGTGCCAGCCGCTTTAGGCCCAGCTCCTACAATGAGCAGTTCTTC. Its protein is CASRFRPSSYNEQFF.

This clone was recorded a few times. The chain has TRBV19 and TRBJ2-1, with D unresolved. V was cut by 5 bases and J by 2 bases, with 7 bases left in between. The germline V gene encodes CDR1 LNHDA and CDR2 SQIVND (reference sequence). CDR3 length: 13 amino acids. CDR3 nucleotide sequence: TGTGCCAGTAGTCCCCCCACCTACAATGAGCAGTTCTTC. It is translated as CASSPPTYNEQFF.

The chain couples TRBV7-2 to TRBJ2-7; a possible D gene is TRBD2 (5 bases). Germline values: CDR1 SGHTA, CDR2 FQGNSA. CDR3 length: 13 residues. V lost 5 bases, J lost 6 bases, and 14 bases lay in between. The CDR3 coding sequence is TGTGCCAGCAGCCTCCTTACTAGTACCGAGCAGTACTTC. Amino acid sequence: CASSLLTSTEQYF.

The CDR3 sequence is CAISTSSGRDNEQFF. The CDR3 DNA sequence: TGTGCCATCAGCACGTCTAGCGGGAGGGATAATGAGCAGTTCTTC. The chain combines TRBV10-3 with TRBJ2-1; 12 bases are a match to TRBD2. Germline V gene sequence: CDR1 ENHRY, CDR2 SYGVKD. V lost 6 bases to trimming and J lost 7 bases; unmatched junction nucleotides: 7. CDR3 size: 15 residues.

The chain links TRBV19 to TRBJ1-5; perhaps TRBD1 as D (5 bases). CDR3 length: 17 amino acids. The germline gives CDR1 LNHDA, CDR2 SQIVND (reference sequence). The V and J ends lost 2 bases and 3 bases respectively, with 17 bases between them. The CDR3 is CASSILEGEGYNQPQHF. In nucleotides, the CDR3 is TGTGCCAGTAGTATATTGGAAGGGGAAGGGTACAATCAGCCCCAGCATTTT. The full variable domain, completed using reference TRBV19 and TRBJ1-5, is DGGITQSPKYLFRKEGQNVTLSCEQNLNHDAMYWYRQDPGQGLRLIYYSQIVNDFQKGDIAEGYSVSREKKESFPLTVTSAQKNPTAFYLCASSILEGEGYNQPQHFGDGTRLSIL.

CDR3 loop: CASSATSGYYEQYF. The CDR3 DNA reads TGTGCCAGCAGCGCGACTAGCGGCTACTACGAGCAGTACTTC. The rearrangement joins TRBV5-6 to TRBJ2-5, with 9 bases matching TRBD2. TRBJ2-7 matches the DNA end more closely, so the J call is doubtful. Germline lookup yields CDR1 SGHDT and CDR2 YYEEEE. CDR3 length: 14 residues.

The CDR3 region has the DNA TGTGCCAGCAGCCAAGATCTAGGTTCGGGGACCGTCACCTTC. Residues: CASSQDLGSGTVTF. The genes are TRBV14 and TRBJ1-2; TRBD1 is a possible D gene (5 bases). Between the trimmed V and J ends, which lost 0 bases and 13 bases, there was a span of 18 bases. Germline V gene data show CDR1 as SGHDN and CDR2 as FVKESK. The CDR3 is 14 residues long. Variable domain in full (rest from reference TRBV14 and TRBJ1-2): EAGVTQFPSHSVIEKGQTVTLRCDPISGHDNLYWYRRVMGKEIKFLLHFVKESKQDESGMPNNRFLAERTGGTYSTLKVQPAELEDSGVYFCASSQDLGSGTVTFGSGTRLTVV.

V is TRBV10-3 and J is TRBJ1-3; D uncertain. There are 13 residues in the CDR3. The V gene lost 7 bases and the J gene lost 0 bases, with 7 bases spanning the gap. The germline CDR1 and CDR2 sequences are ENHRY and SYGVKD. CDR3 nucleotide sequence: TGTGCCATCATGGGTTTCTCTGGAAACACCATATATTTT. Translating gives CAIMGFSGNTIYF.

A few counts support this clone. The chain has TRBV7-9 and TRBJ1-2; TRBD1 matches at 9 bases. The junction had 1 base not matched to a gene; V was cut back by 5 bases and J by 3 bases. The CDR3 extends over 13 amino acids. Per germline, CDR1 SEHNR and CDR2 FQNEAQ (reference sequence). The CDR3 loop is CASSRTGDYGYTF. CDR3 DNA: TGTGCCAGCAGCAGGACAGGGGACTATGGCTACACCTTC.

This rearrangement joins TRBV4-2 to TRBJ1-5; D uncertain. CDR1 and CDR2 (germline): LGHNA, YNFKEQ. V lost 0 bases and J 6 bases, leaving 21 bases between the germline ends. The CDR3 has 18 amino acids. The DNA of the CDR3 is TGTGCCAGCAGCCAAGATATCGGAGTCTCCCTCGGCACTCAGCCCCAGCATTTT. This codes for CASSQDIGVSLGTQPQHF.

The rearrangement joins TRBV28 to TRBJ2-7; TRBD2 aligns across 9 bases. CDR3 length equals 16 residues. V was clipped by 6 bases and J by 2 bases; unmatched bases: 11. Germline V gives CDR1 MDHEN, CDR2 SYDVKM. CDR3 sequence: CASRGSSGNYAYEQYF. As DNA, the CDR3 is TGTGCCAGCAGAGGCTCTAGCGGGAACTACGCCTACGAGCAGTACTTC.

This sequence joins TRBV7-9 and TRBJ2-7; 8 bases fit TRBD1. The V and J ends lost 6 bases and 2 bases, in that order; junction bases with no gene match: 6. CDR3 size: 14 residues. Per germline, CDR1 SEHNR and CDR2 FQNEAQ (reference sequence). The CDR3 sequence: CASRPQGVTYEQYF. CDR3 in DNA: TGTGCCAGCAGACCACAGGGGGTGACCTACGAGCAGTACTTC.

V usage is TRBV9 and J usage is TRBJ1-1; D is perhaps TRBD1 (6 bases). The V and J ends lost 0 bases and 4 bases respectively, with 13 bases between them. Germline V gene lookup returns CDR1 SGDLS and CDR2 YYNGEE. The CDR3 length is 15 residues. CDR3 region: CASSVVGGAGTEAFF. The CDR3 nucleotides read TGTGCCAGCAGCGTAGTCGGGGGCGCGGGCACTGAAGCTTTCTTT.

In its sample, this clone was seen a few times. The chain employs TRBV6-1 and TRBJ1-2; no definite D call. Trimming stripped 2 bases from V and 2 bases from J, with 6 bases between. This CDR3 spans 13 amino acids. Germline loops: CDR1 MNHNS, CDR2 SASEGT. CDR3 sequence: CASSETGNYGYTF. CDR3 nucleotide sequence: TGTGCCAGCAGTGAAACGGGGAACTATGGCTACACCTTC.

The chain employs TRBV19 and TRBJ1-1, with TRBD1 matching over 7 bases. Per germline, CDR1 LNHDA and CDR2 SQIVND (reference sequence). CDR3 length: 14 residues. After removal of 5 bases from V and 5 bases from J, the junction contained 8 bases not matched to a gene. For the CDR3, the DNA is TGTGCCAGTAGTCAGGGGGGCCCGGGAACTGAAGCTTTCTTT. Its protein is CASSQGGPGTEAFF.

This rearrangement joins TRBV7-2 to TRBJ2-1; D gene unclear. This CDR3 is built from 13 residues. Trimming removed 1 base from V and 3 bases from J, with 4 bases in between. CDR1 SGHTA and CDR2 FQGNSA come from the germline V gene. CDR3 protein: CASSLDFYNEQFF. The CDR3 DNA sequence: TGTGCCAGCAGCTTAGATTTCTACAATGAGCAGTTCTTC. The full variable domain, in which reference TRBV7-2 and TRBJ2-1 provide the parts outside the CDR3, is GAGVSQSPSNKVTEKGKDVELRCDPISGHTALYWYRQSLGQGLEFLIYFQGNSAPDKSGLPSDRFSAERTGGSVSTLTIQRTQQEDSAVYLCASSLDFYNEQFFGPGTRLTVL.

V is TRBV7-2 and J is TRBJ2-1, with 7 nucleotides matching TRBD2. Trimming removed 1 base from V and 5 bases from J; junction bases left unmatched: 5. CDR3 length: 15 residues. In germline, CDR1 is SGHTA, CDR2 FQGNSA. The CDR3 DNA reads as TGTGCCAGCAGCTTAGGGAGCGGGAACCACAATGAGCAGTTCTTC. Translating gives CASSLGSGNHNEQFF. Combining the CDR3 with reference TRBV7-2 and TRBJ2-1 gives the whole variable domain GAGVSQSPSNKVTEKGKDVELRCDPISGHTALYWYRQSLGQGLEFLIYFQGNSAPDKSGLPSDRFSAERTGGSVSTLTIQRTQQEDSAVYLCASSLGSGNHNEQFFGPGTRLTVL.

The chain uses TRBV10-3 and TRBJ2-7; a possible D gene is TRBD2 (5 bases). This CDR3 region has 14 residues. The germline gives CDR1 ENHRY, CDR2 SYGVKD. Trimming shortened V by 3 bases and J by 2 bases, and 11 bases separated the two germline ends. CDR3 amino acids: CAISDTSGAYEQYF. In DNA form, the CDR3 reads TGTGCCATCAGTGACACTAGTGGGGCCTACGAGCAGTACTTC.